This T cell receptor beta chain was profiled in a study of early T cells in non-severe SARS-CoV-2 infection (dated by TCRdb to the early 2020s). Broadly, across the study: Because TCR sequencing was done on bulk RNA from unsorted whole blood, the alpha and beta chains could not be paired. The full study reports these points: Matching against VDJdb was skewed toward anti-spike CD8 responses, likely underestimated virus-specific expansions, and missed private and CD4 specificities.

The V and J ends are trimmed by 3 bases and 3 bases, leaving 11 bases between them. The CDR3 measures 15 amino acids from cysteine to phenylalanine. Kept here is only the CDR3 DNA, which spans 45 bases and is read in frame from base 1. CDR1 and CDR2 are drawn from the germline V gene (reference sequence): WNHNN, SYGVQD. Set within a cohort of healthcare workers in London, UK, this nested case-control study involved weekly PCR testing of nasopharyngeal swabs along with blood sampling. Between 23 and 31 March 2020, the week of the UK lockdown, healthcare workers were enrolled and then followed up weekly for as long as 16 weeks. This clonotype has ten or more counts. This clone's antigen is unknown. No qualities accompany the bases; no much larger clone lies one base away. Libraries came from 5' RACE. The data were produced on a NextSeq 500. In the TCR library protocol, unique molecular identifiers were attached to individual cDNA molecules to correct for PCR bias and sequencing error. Sequencing covered both TCR alpha and beta chains, and within each sample the abundances of alpha and beta sequences were tightly co-correlated. In the paper's pipeline: Decombinator V4 was used to annotate the V gene, J gene and CDR3 of the TCR sequences. Expanded TCRs were defined as changing significantly between any two time points under a Poisson model with p below 0.0001. TCR abundances were normalised to the total number of TCRs sequenced per sample and were expressed as counts per million. MAIT TCRs were defined by TRAV1-2 paired with TRAJ12, TRAJ20 or TRAJ33, and iNKT TCRs by TRAV10 paired with TRAJ18. VDJdb, accessed 1 November 2021, was searched for CMV, EBV and SARS-CoV-2 annotated TCRs, with TCRs annotated for multiple antigens excluded. Clones were called with MiXCR by TCRdb after fastp trimmed the public reads at Q25, and only in-frame beta chains were retained. CDR3 protein sequences are deduplicated, and each keeps its most common genes and DNA. TCRdb, not the authors, supplied the V and J calls. For this sample the table gives 50,000 or so distinct CDR3 sequences, of which about 13% were detected only once. 10% of the sample is held by the ten biggest clonotypes.

The chain uses TRBV10-1 and TRBJ2-2; a confident D gene designation cannot be given. The receptor's source is an adult who was a healthcare worker with PCR-confirmed SARS-CoV-2 infection or an uninfected control (not recorded which). The sequenced sample was whole blood. At the DNA level, the sequence is TGCGCCAGCAGTGACCCTACCGACTACACCGGGGAGCTGTTTTTT. This translates into CASSDPTDYTGELFF.